This TCR beta chain was observed in a study of a mutant IDH1 vaccine in newly diagnosed glioma. Overall study context: First vaccine doses came 4-6 weeks after radiotherapy alone, or with temozolomide cycles. Patients were pretreated with radiotherapy, temozolomide, or both, mostly both. Whole-study findings and limits: Top peripheral T cell clonotype shifts appeared unrelated to pseudoprogression.

Turning to this clone: Its antigen is still unknown.

The time point is: week 47, end of study. It was 300 ug of mutant IDH1 20-mer peptide that made up each vaccine dose, given with topical imiquimod. Patients received eight vaccinations in weeks 1, 3, 5, 7, 11, 15, 19, 23. Measured with immunoSEQ multiplex PCR; TCRdb has only the in-frame clones, and not every one. Seen here are around 50,000 clones, roughly two thirds observed once, and the top ten hold about 5%. This CDR3 has 14 residues. Germline V lookup: CDR1 SNHLY, CDR2 FYNNEI. J gave up 4 bases and V 11 bases, and 7 bases lay outside the gene matches. The material was peripheral blood mononuclear cells (PBMCs), obtained from a glioma patient whose treatment included an IDH1 peptide vaccine. The V call is TRBV2, the J call TRBJ1-5; 11 nucleotides match TRBD1. The clonotype comes from a man aged 35 to 55 with glioma. Some clones in this sample may be carry-over from other donors' samples. The CDR3 bases are TGTGCCGGCTCCGGGACAGGGGGAAATCAGCCCCAGCATTTT. Residues: CAGSGTGGNQPQHF.